The present TCR beta chain was sequenced within a study of blood T cell repertoires in COVID-19. The CDR3 sequence is 14 residues long. The germline V and J ends were trimmed by 1 base and 8 bases, with 14 bases remaining between them. Germline V gives CDR1 SGHVS, CDR2 FQNEAQ. Sequenced by immunoSEQ multiplex PCR; TCRdb stores in-frame clones only, minus some. Counted here are about 190,000 clones, around 76% occurring once; the ten biggest clones make up about 15%. Sequenced input: PBMCs or T cells enriched from blood (not recorded which). The sequence was obtained from a woman in her forties or fifties with acute COVID-19. V and J are TRBV7-8 and TRBJ1-2; D unresolved. The CDR3 DNA reads as TGTGCCAGCAGCTTAGGGCAGGATCTTCGGGGCTACACCTTC. It translates to CASSLGQDLRGYTF.